The rows below give T cell receptor beta chains drawn from one sample of a study of early T cells in non-severe SARS-CoV-2 infection. TCRdb reanalysed the 5' RACE reads using MiXCR and keeps one entry per CDR3 protein. The sample consists of tens of thousands of distinct CDR3 sequences, approximately 11% of them appearing once. Source: whole blood, taken at baseline. Source of these receptors: an adult who was a healthcare worker with PCR-confirmed SARS-CoV-2 infection or an uninfected control (not recorded which). The CDR3 runs from the conserved cysteine through the conserved F or W. A D gene is named only where the DNA matches it firmly. Expanded clones get a size class; other rows say once, few or many, or leave the size out.

D	V	size	J	CDR3	DNA
TRBD1	TRBV4-2	.	TRBJ2-1	CASSQDKTGSSYNEQFF	TGTGCCAGCAGCCAAGATAAGACAGGGTCGAGCTACAATGAGCAGTTCTTC
TRBD2	TRBV7-2	.	TRBJ2-7	CASSLNQGLKSYEQYF	TGTGCCAGCAGCTTAAACCAGGGACTAAAATCCTACGAGCAGTACTTC
.	TRBV12-3/TRBV12-4	many	TRBJ2-7	CASSQRGTVYEQYF	TGTGCCAGCAGTCAACGGGGGACAGTCTACGAGCAGTACTTC
.	TRBV29-1	.	TRBJ1-1	CSVLIGLNTEAFF	TGCAGCGTGCTCATTGGGCTGAACACTGAAGCTTTCTTT
.	TRBV6-6	.	TRBJ2-4	CASNLGRPPGIQYF	TGTGCCAGCAACCTAGGGCGACCCCCAGGCATTCAGTACTTC
TRBD1	TRBV15	.	TRBJ1-2	CATSRDYTDRDF	TGTGCCACCAGCAGAGATTACACTGACAGGGACTTC
TRBD1	TRBV12-3/TRBV12-4	many	TRBJ2-7	CASSHITGGSYEQYF	TGTGCCAGCAGCCACATAACAGGGGGCTCCTACGAGCAGTACTTC
.	TRBV20-1	.	TRBJ2-5	CSARDATRRETQYF	TGCAGTGCTAGAGACGCCACGAGGCGGGAGACCCAGTACTTC
TRBD1	TRBV6-7	many	TRBJ2-2	CASRGQGATGELFF	TGTGCCAGCAGGGGACAGGGGGCAACCGGGGAGCTGTTTTTT
.	TRBV6-6	.	TRBJ1-1	CASSYPENTEAFF	TGTGCCAGCAGTTACCCTGAGAACACTGAAGCTTTCTTT
TRBD1	TRBV7-9	.	TRBJ2-1	CASSPGTGVIDEQFF	TGTGCCAGCAGCCCCGGGACAGGGGTAATCGATGAGCAGTTCTTC
TRBD2	TRBV20-1	many	TRBJ2-3	CSARGAHPAGAFTDTQYF	TGCAGTGCTAGAGGCGCACACCCCGCGGGAGCATTCACAGATACGCAGTATTTT
TRBD2	TRBV7-2	many	TRBJ2-1	CASSQPPGLAGVRNEQFF	TGTGCCAGCAGCCAGCCTCCGGGACTAGCGGGAGTTCGCAATGAGCAGTTCTTC
.	TRBV11-2	many	TRBJ1-3	CASSFGGPGTSENTIYF	TGTGCCAGCAGCTTTGGTGGGCCCGGGACCTCTGAAAACACCATATATTTT
.	TRBV7-9	few	TRBJ2-3	CASSHRSINTDTQYF	TGTGCCAGCAGCCACCGTTCAATTAACACAGATACGCAGTATTTT
.	TRBV6-5	.	TRBJ1-3	CASSYYGDSGNTIYF	TGTGCCAGCAGTTACTACGGCGACTCTGGAAACACCATATATTTT
.	TRBV12-3/TRBV12-4	.	TRBJ1-2	CASSLRLVRFYGYTF	TGTGCCAGCAGTTTACGTCTCGTCAGATTCTATGGCTACACCTTC
TRBD2	TRBV12-3/TRBV12-4	many	TRBJ2-1	CASSLLSGGYNEQFF	TGTGCCAGCAGTTTGCTCAGCGGGGGTTACAATGAGCAGTTCTTC
.	TRBV6-2/TRBV6-3	few	TRBJ1-5	CASSYGGRVGNQPQHF	TGTGCCAGCAGTTACGGTGGTCGAGTGGGCAATCAGCCCCAGCATTTT
.	TRBV29-1	.	TRBJ2-3	CSARPATDTQYF	TGCAGCGCCCGCCCAGCCACAGATACGCAGTATTTT
.	TRBV20-1	few	TRBJ2-1	CSANPGLALNEQFF	TGCAGTGCTAACCCAGGGCTAGCTTTAAATGAGCAGTTCTTC
.	TRBV5-4	many	TRBJ2-2	CASSNRVNGELFF	TGTGCCAGCAGCAACAGGGTTAACGGGGAGCTGTTTTTT
TRBD1	TRBV28	few	TRBJ2-7	CASRGTALYEQYF	TGTGCCAGCAGGGGGACAGCTCTGTACGAGCAGTACTTC
.	TRBV29-1	many	TRBJ2-5	CSVAGQEETQYF	TGCAGCGTTGCAGGGCAGGAAGAGACCCAGTACTTC
TRBD1	TRBV5-4	.	TRBJ1-3	CASSPTGQGLGNTIYF	TGTGCCAGCAGCCCAACGGGACAGGGACTTGGAAACACCATATATTTT
.	TRBV18	.	TRBJ2-5	CASSPPRWATSGNQETQYF	TGTGCCAGCTCACCACCGAGATGGGCAACTTCGGGTAACCAAGAGACCCAGTACTTC
.	TRBV6-1	.	TRBJ2-2	CASKFKQEGTGELFF	TGTGCCAGCAAGTTCAAACAGGAGGGCACCGGGGAGCTGTTTTTT
TRBD1	TRBV5-5	many	TRBJ1-4	CASSPGQGTVFYEKLFF	TGTGCCAGCAGCCCGGGACAGGGGACGGTATTTTATGAAAAACTGTTTTTT
.	TRBV7-2	many	TRBJ1-2	CASSSPRLANYGYTF	TGTGCCAGCAGCTCCCCGCGGTTAGCTAACTATGGCTACACCTTC
.	TRBV27	many	TRBJ1-1	CASSLTRGTEAFF	TGTGCCAGCAGTCTCACACGGGGTACTGAAGCTTTCTTT
.	TRBV4-2	few	TRBJ1-1	CASSQGGSDTEAFF	TGTGCCAGCAGCCAAGGAGGGTCGGACACTGAAGCTTTCTTT
TRBD1	TRBV12-3/TRBV12-4	few	TRBJ2-5	CASSFLQGAGETQYF	TGTGCCAGCAGTTTCTTGCAGGGGGCCGGAGAGACCCAGTACTTC
.	TRBV5-1	.	TRBJ2-3	CASRWAGGREDTQYF	TGCGCCAGCAGGTGGGCCGGGGGCCGGGAAGATACGCAGTATTTT
.	TRBV10-3	many	TRBJ1-1	CAISEMGSTEAFF	TGTGCCATCAGTGAGATGGGGAGCACTGAAGCTTTCTTT
.	TRBV19	few	TRBJ2-7	CASSPQGGERSYEQYF	TGTGCCAGTAGTCCCCAAGGGGGAGAAAGGTCCTACGAGCAGTACTTC
TRBD2	TRBV20-1	many	TRBJ2-5	CSARPPLTSVQETQYF	TGCAGTGCTAGGCCCCCCTTGACTAGCGTACAAGAGACCCAGTACTTC
.	TRBV11-2	few	TRBJ2-5	CASSLVGAAQETQYF	TGTGCCAGCAGCTTAGTGGGTGCGGCTCAAGAGACCCAGTACTTC
.	TRBV10-2	few	TRBJ2-7	CASSAGLSEQYF	TGCGCCAGCAGCGCGGGACTTAGCGAGCAGTACTTC
.	TRBV4-2	once	TRBJ2-6	CASSQDFTNSGANVLTF	TGTGCCAGCAGCCAAGATTTCACAAACTCTGGGGCCAACGTCCTGACTTTC
.	TRBV20-1	many	TRBJ2-5	CSAWTVEGLQETQYF	TGCAGTGCTTGGACAGTCGAAGGGTTACAAGAGACCCAGTACTTC